What follows are 22 T cell receptor beta chains derived from one specimen sequenced in a study of Tregs in tolerant kidney transplant recipients. Here immunoSEQ multiplex PCR was the method, and the copy in TCRdb shows in-frame clones only, minus some. The table includes tens of thousands of clones, roughly 89% detected once. The sample was CD4+ T cells from blood. The source of these receptors is a human donor in good health.

The V gene is TRBV7-9, the J gene TRBJ2-7, with D unclear. The CDR3 is made up of 18 amino acids. Trimming pared 4 bases from V and 3 bases from J, leaving 25 bases between. Germline loops: CDR1 SEHNR, CDR2 FQNEAQ (reference sequence). The CDR3 nucleotides are TGTGCCAGCAGCTCTCCGGGCCGGTTTGAGCGCGCCGTCTACGAGCAGTACTTC. This gives the protein CASSSPGRFERAVYEQYF.

This sequence joins TRBV4-2 and TRBJ2-3; D not certain. Trimming removed 4 bases from V and 2 bases from J, with 10 bases in between. Germline lookup yields CDR1 LGHNA and CDR2 YNFKEQ. The CDR3 length is 14 residues. This CDR3 reads CASSRNYATDTQYF. The CDR3 DNA sequence: TGTGCCAGCAGCCGAAACTACGCCACAGATACGCAGTATTTT.

This chain connects TRBV28 to TRBJ1-2, with 11 bases that match TRBD1. The V segment lost 6 bases and the J segment 3 bases; nucleotides outside the gene matches: 6. The CDR3 runs 15 residues. Germline V gene data show CDR1 as MDHEN and CDR2 as SYDVKM. CDR3 bases: TGTGCCAGCAGGCTCCCGGGACAGGGGGACTATGGCTACACCTTC. Its translation is CASRLPGQGDYGYTF.

This clone was counted once. The chain joins TRBV10-3 to TRBJ1-1; possibly TRBD1 for D (6 bases). The CDR3 totals 11 residues. Trimming removed 7 bases at V and 5 bases at J, with 8 bases between. Germline V lookup: CDR1 ENHRY, CDR2 SYGVKD. As DNA, the CDR3 is TGTGCCATCACACAGGGAACTGAAGCTTTCTTT. Protein: CAITQGTEAFF.

This chain joins TRBV9 and TRBJ2-3, with D possibly TRBD1 on 5 matching bases. The V and J ends lost 0 bases and 4 bases respectively, with 9 bases between them. The CDR3 is 14 amino acids. CDR1 is SGDLS and CDR2 is YYNGEE in the germline V gene. The CDR3 loop is CASSVARGPDTQYF. The CDR3 region has the DNA TGTGCCAGCAGCGTAGCTAGGGGCCCAGATACGCAGTATTTT.

The chain combines TRBV5-6 with TRBJ2-3, with 11 bases fitting TRBD1. The junction had 6 bases not matched to a gene; V was cut back by 0 bases and J by 3 bases. Germline V CDR1 and CDR2: SGHDT, YYEEEE. There are 17 residues in the CDR3. For the CDR3, the DNA is TGTGCCAGCAGCTTGGGAGTGGGGACAGGGGGTACAGATACGCAGTATTTT. This translates into CASSLGVGTGGTDTQYF.

The chain is built from TRBV27 and TRBJ2-1; 8 nucleotides align to TRBD2. Germline V gives CDR1 MNHEY, CDR2 SMNVEV (reference sequence). There are 15 residues in the CDR3. J gave up 6 bases and V 6 bases, and 10 bases lay outside the gene matches. The CDR3 sequence: CASSPWRGVVNEQFF. CDR3 DNA: TGTGCCAGCAGCCCCTGGCGGGGGGTCGTCAATGAGCAGTTCTTC.

Notes on this clone: A junction boundary mismatches the germline segment, possibly from a read error. The chain employs TRBV20-1 and TRBJ2-5, with D perhaps matching TRBD2 (6 bases). The CDR3 length is 11 residues. Germline V gene lookup returns CDR1 DFQATT and CDR2 SNEGSKA (reference sequence). CDR3 bases: TGCAGTGCTGGGACGGGGACTGGGAGGAACTTC. Amino acid sequence: CSAGTGTGRNF.

The rearrangement joins TRBV5-6 to TRBJ1-1, with 8 bases fitting TRBD1. Germline CDR1 reads SGHDT; CDR2 reads YYEEEE. The V gene end was trimmed by 4 bases and the J gene end by 11 bases; junction bases not matched to a gene: 16. This CDR3 region has 15 residues. In DNA form, the CDR3 reads TGTGCCAGCAGCCTGGGGGACAGGCTAGGAAGGCGGGCTTTCTTT. Protein: CASSLGDRLGRRAFF. Variable domain in full (rest from reference TRBV5-6 and TRBJ1-1): DAGVTQSPTHLIKTRGQQVTLRCSPKSGHDTVSWYQQALGQGPQFIFQYYEEEERQRGNFPDRFSGHQFPNYSSELNVNALLLGDSALYLCASSLGDRLGRRAFFGQGTRLTVV.

This clone showed up just a few times. J is TRBJ1-1 and V is TRBV5-1, with a tentative D call TRBD1 (6 bases). Trimming stripped 0 bases from V and 5 bases from J, with 17 bases between. Germline loops: CDR1 SGHRS, CDR2 YFSETQ. The CDR3 length is 16 residues. The CDR3 DNA follows: TGCGCCAGCAGCTTGGCTTTGTCGGGGGCGACAACTGAAGCTTTCTTT. As protein: CASSLALSGATTEAFF.

This clone was found once. This chain uses TRBV6-5 with TRBJ2-7; no firm D call. V was pared by 6 bases and J by 4 bases, with 7 bases between. Germline CDR1 and CDR2: MNHEY and SVGAGI. This CDR3 spans 11 amino acids. The CDR3 region is CASRRAYEQYF. CDR3 nucleotide sequence: TGTGCCAGCAGACGGGCTTACGAGCAGTACTTC.

V usage is TRBV7-9 and J usage is TRBJ2-2; TRBD1 aligns across 9 bases. The CDR3 totals 17 residues. After removal of 3 bases from V and 6 bases from J, the junction contained 11 bases not matched to a gene. Germline V lookup: CDR1 SEHNR, CDR2 FQNEAQ (reference sequence). The DNA for the CDR3 is TGTGCCAGCAGCTTCTCTTTGGGGACAGGGCTCCCCGGGGAGCTGTTTTTT. This sequence encodes CASSFSLGTGLPGELFF.

The chain joins TRBV6-1 to TRBJ1-2, with D hard to call. Between the trimmed V and J ends, which lost 2 bases and 4 bases, there was a span of 8 bases. Germline V lookup: CDR1 MNHNS, CDR2 SASEGT. This CDR3 spans 13 amino acids. The CDR3 protein is CASSEIGLYGYTF. The CDR3 region has the DNA TGTGCCAGCAGTGAAATTGGACTCTATGGCTACACCTTC.

V is TRBV19 and J is TRBJ2-3; possibly TRBD2 for D (6 bases). Germline loops: CDR1 LNHDA, CDR2 SQIVND (reference sequence). The V end was cut by 4 bases, the J end by 1 base, with 15 bases between. This CDR3 is built from 16 residues. The CDR3 region is CASSKSGPGGTDTQYF. CDR3 in DNA: TGTGCCAGTAGTAAGTCGGGGCCGGGGGGCACAGATACGCAGTATTTT.

This rearrangement joins TRBV7-9 to TRBJ1-2; D not resolved. Germline-derived CDR1 and CDR2 are SEHNR and FQNEAQ (reference sequence). The CDR3 is made up of 12 amino acids. V dropped 4 bases and J dropped 12 bases, with 15 bases sitting between them. The chain's CDR3 is CASSYYGGLDTF. In DNA form, the CDR3 reads TGTGCCAGCAGCTACTACGGAGGCCTCGACACCTTC.

The V gene is TRBV20-1, the J gene TRBJ2-5, with D possibly being TRBD1 or TRBD2 (5 bases each). The CDR3 sequence is 11 residues long. Trimming shortened V by 0 bases and J by 10 bases, and 9 bases separated the two germline ends. CDR1 is DFQATT, CDR2 SNEGSKA, per germline (reference sequence). CDR3 nucleotide sequence: TGCAGTGCTAGAGATGTGGGGGACCAGTACTTC. Translation gives CSARDVGDQYF.

The chain joins TRBV5-1 to TRBJ1-6, with 9 bases identical to TRBD1. The length of the CDR3 is 15 residues. Losses at the gene ends were 0 bases for V and 14 bases for J; bases not matched to a gene: 9. CDR1 is SGHRS and CDR2 is YFSETQ in the germline V gene. The CDR3 nucleotides are TGCGCCAGCAGCTTGGCCGGGACAGGGAGAGGATCCCTCCACTTT. Amino acid sequence: CASSLAGTGRGSLHF.

This clone has a single count. The genes are TRBV7-2 and TRBJ2-7; D is ambiguous. Trimming removed 10 bases from V and 0 bases from J, with 13 bases in between. CDR3 length: 13 amino acids. The germline CDR1 and CDR2 sequences are SGHTA and FQGNSA. CDR3 protein: CATSRVPSYEQYF. CDR3 nucleotides: TGTGCCACCTCGAGAGTCCCCTCCTACGAGCAGTACTTC.

The CDR3 protein is CASSASGSHYNEQFF. CDR3 nucleotide sequence: TGTGCCAGCAGCGCTAGCGGGAGCCACTACAATGAGCAGTTCTTC. The chain employs TRBV9 and TRBJ2-1; 10 bases are shared with TRBD2. Germline V gives CDR1 SGDLS, CDR2 YYNGEE. V gave up 3 bases and J gave up 3 bases; unmatched junction bases: 3. CDR3 size: 15 residues.

This sequence joins TRBV2 and TRBJ1-1; D gene ambiguous. CDR3 length: 14 residues. Germline V gives CDR1 SNHLY, CDR2 FYNNEI. Trimming left V 7 bases short and J 6 bases short, with 18 bases between. The DNA of the CDR3 is TGTGCCAGCATTCGGGATGACCAGTACTCTGAAGCTTTCTTT. Translation: CASIRDDQYSEAFF. Based on the CDR3 plus reference TRBV2 and TRBJ1-1, the full variable domain is EPEVTQTPSHQVTQMGQEVILRCVPISNHLYFYWYRQILGQKVEFLVSFYNNEISEKSEIFDDQFSVERPDGSNFTLKIRSTKLEDSAMYFCASIRDDQYSEAFFGQGTRLTVV.

The chain employs TRBV27 and TRBJ2-1; D is unresolved. Germline values: CDR1 MNHEY, CDR2 SMNVEV (reference sequence). The CDR3 spans 12 residues. Between the trimmed V and J ends, which lost 6 bases and 6 bases, there was a span of 9 bases. CDR3 sequence (DNA): TGTGCCAGCAGATTCGGCGTCAATGAGCAGTTCTTC. Translating gives CASRFGVNEQFF.

V is TRBV30 and J is TRBJ2-7; possible D gene TRBD1, 7 bases. The CDR3 runs to 16 residues. Trimming pared 0 bases from V and 0 bases from J, leaving 15 bases between. From germline, CDR1 is GTSNPN and CDR2 SVGIG (reference sequence). CDR3 in amino acids: CAWSVLGQTSSYEQYF. For the CDR3, the DNA is TGTGCCTGGAGTGTACTGGGACAGACTAGCTCCTACGAGCAGTACTTC.